This TCR beta chain was sequenced for a study of control samples from healthy donors and cancer patients (dated by TCRdb to 2019 to 2021). This clone was detected only once. No cognate antigen has been identified for it. No much larger clone is present one base from it, and per-base qualities are unavailable. Library preparation employed the immunoSEQ multiplex PCR assay. The table was pulled from immuneACCESS by TCRdb, which kept in-frame rearrangements only. Such tables lose some clones; where checked, under half of the loss comes from unresolved V genes, and the rest has no known cause. For this sample there are approximately 130,000 clones; roughly 90% appear just once. The top ten clones comprise 40% of the sample. At the junction V is shortened by 2 bases and J by 11 bases, with 9 bases in between. CDR1 and CDR2, looked up from the germline V gene (reference sequence), are MNHNY and SVGAGI. The cysteine opens and the phenylalanine closes a CDR3 of 11 amino acids. The read is trimmed to its CDR3 DNA, 33 bases read in frame from base 1.

The chain was built from TRBV6-6 and TRBJ1-1; the D gene remains uncertain. The specimen was blood. The receptor was isolated from a man aged 50 or older in good health. The CDR3 region has the sequence CASSYGQTAFF. In nucleotide form, the sequence is TGTGCCAGCAGTTACGGGCAAACGGCTTTCTTT.